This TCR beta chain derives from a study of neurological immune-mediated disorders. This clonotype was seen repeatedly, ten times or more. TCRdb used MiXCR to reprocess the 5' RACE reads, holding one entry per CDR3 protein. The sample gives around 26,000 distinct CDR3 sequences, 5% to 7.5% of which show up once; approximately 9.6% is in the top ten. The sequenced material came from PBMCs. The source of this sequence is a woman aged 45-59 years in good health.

CDR3 nucleotides: TGCAGTGCCCCCGGGGAGGCCGGGGAGCTGTTTTTT. As protein: CSAPGEAGELFF. The rearrangement joins TRBV20-1 to TRBJ2-2, with D perhaps matching TRBD2 (6 bases). CDR3 length: 12 amino acids. V gave up 6 bases and J gave up 6 bases, with 11 bases separating them. Germline-derived CDR1 and CDR2 are DFQATT and SNEGSKA (reference sequence).